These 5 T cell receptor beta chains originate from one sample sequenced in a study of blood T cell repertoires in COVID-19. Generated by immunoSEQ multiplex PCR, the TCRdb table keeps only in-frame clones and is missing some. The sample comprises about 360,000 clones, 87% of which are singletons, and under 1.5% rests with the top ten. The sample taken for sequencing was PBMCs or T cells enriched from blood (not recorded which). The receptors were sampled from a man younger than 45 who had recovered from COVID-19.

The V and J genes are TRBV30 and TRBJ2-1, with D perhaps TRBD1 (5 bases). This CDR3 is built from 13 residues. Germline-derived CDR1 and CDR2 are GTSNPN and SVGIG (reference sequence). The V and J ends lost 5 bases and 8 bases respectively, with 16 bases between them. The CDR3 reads CAWARGWGYEQFF. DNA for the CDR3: TGTGCCTGGGCTAGAGGCTGGGGCTATGAGCAGTTCTTC.

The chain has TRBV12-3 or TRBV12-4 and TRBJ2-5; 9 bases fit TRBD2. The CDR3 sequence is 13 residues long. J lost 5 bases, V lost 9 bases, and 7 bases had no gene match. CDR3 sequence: CASCVAGGETQYF. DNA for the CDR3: TGTGCCAGTTGCGTGGCGGGGGGGGAGACCCAGTACTTC.

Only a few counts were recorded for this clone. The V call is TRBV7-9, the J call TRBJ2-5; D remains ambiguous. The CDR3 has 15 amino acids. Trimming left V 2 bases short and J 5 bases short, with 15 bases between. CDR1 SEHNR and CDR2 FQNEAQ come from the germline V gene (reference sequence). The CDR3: CASSLQRLAGETQYF. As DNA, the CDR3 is TGTGCCAGCAGCTTACAGCGACTCGCCGGGGAGACCCAGTACTTC.

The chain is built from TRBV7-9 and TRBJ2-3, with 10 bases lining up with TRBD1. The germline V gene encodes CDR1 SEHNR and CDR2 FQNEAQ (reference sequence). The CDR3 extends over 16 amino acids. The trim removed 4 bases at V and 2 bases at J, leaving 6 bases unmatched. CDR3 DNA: TGTGCCAGCAGCTCGGGACAGGGGATCGTCACAGATACGCAGTATTTT. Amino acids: CASSSGQGIVTDTQYF.

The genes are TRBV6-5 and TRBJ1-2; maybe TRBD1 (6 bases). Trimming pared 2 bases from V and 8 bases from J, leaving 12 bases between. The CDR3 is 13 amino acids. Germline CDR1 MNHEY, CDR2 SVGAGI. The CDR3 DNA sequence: TGTGCCAGCAGTTACGGACAGTTTGGGGGCTACACCTTC. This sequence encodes CASSYGQFGGYTF.